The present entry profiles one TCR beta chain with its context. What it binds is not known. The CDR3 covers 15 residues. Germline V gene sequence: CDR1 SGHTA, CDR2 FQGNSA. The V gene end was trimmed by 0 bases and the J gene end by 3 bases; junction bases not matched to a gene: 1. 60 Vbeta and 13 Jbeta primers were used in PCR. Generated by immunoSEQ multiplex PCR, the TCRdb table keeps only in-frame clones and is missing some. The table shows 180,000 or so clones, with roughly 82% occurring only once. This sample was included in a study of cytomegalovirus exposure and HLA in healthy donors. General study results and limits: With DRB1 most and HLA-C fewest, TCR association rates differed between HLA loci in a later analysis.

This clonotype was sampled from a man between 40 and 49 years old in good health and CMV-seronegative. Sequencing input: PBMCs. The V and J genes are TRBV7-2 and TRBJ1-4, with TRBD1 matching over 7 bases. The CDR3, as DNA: TGTGCCAGCAGCTTAGCGGGACAGCCTAATGAAAAACTGTTTTTT. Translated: CASSLAGQPNEKLFF.